This entry concerns a single T cell receptor beta chain. TCRdb reprocessed the 5' RACE reads via MiXCR and lists one record per CDR3 protein. Of 350,000 to 400,000 distinct CDR3 sequences in the sample, about 28% are singletons; the top ten hold 5.5% to 7%. The data were taken from a study of identical twins' blood T cells. Donors were six healthy women in three monozygous twin pairs. Looked up from germline, CDR1 is DFQATT and CDR2 is SNEGSKA (reference sequence). The CDR3 is 15 residues long. The junction had 5 bases not matched to a gene; V was cut back by 0 bases and J by 2 bases. The sample taken for sequencing was PBMCs. The sequence was obtained from a woman aged 18-55 years in good health. This chain uses TRBV20-1 with TRBJ2-5, with 8 bases identical to TRBD2. CDR3 protein: CSARDLAGPQETQYF. As DNA, the CDR3 is TGCAGTGCTAGAGATCTAGCGGGTCCTCAAGAGACCCAGTACTTC.